One and the same sample provided the 3 T cell receptor beta chains below, sequenced in a study of regulatory T cells in long-lasting Graves disease. Noted time point: newly diagnosed GD, antithyroid drugs for less than 3 months. With RNA extracted from PBMCs as input, the TCR library was made. iRepertoire HTBI primers and Arm-PCR of CDR3 regions built TCR beta libraries. Each CDR3 protein gets one entry after TCRdb re-called the multiplex PCR reads with MiXCR. In the table there are hundreds of thousands of distinct CDR3 sequences, approximately 16% of which are singletons. These data are also associated with another study on T cells in Graves' hyperthyroidism and ophthalmopathy.

Material: peripheral blood mononuclear cells (PBMCs), obtained at new diagnosis, from a patient treated with antithyroid drugs. These receptors all come from a man aged 40-49 years with Graves disease.

The V call is TRBV2, the J call TRBJ1-3; D is undetermined. V was clipped by 4 bases and J by 6 bases, with 7 bases between them. This CDR3 is built from 12 residues. CDR1 and CDR2 (germline): SNHLY, FYNNEI. CDR3 protein: CASSVAQNTIYF. The CDR3, as DNA: TGTGCCAGCAGTGTGGCGCAAAACACCATATATTTT. Supplemented by reference TRBV2 and TRBJ1-3, the full variable domain reads EPEVTQTPSHQVTQMGQEVILRCVPISNHLYFYWYRQILGQKVEFLVSFYNNEISEKSEIFDDQFSVERPDGSNFTLKIRSTKLEDSAMYFCASSVAQNTIYFGEGSWLTVV.

This clonotype appeared a single time. This sequence joins TRBV7-9 and TRBJ2-1, with 12 positions matching TRBD2. The CDR3 contains 16 residues. After removal of 5 bases from V and 7 bases from J, the junction contained 9 bases not matched to a gene. Looked up from germline, CDR1 is SEHNR and CDR2 is FQNEAQ (reference sequence). The CDR3 sequence: CASSNIGTSGWNEQFF. The CDR3 coding sequence is TGTGCCAGCAGCAACATTGGGACTAGCGGGTGGAATGAGCAGTTCTTC.

Ten or more counts support this clonotype. The chain links TRBV5-1 to TRBJ2-5; 7 bases are a match to TRBD2. The CDR3 loop spans 19 amino acids. Unmatched junction bases numbered 19, after V lost 4 bases and J lost 1 base. Per germline, CDR1 SGHRS and CDR2 YFSETQ. CDR3: CASSPSSLRGSSSQETQYF. As DNA, the CDR3 is TGCGCCAGCAGCCCAAGTTCGTTGCGGGGGTCAAGCTCCCAAGAGACCCAGTACTTC.